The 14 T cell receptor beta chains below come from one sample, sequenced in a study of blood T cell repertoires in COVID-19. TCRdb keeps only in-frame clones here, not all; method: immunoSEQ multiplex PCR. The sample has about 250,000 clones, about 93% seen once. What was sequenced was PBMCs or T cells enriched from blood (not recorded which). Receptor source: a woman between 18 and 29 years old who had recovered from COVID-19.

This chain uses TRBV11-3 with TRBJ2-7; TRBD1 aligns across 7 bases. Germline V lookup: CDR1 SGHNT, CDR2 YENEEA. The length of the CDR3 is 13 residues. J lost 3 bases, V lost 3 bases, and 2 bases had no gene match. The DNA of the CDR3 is TGTGCCAGCAGCTTTGACAGGGACTACGAGCAGTACTTC. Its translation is CASSFDRDYEQYF. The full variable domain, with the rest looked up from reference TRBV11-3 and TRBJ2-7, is EAGVVQSPRYKIIEKKQPVAFWCNPISGHNTLYWYLQNLGQGPELLIRYENEEAVDDSQLPKDRFSAERLKGVDSTLKIQPAELGDSAVYLCASSFDRDYEQYFGPGTRLTVT.

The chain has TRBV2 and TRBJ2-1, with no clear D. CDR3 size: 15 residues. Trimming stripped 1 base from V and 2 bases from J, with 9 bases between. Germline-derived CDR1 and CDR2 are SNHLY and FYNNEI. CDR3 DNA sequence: TGTGCCAGCAGTGAAGACCCAGGAACCTACAATGAGCAGTTCTTC. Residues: CASSEDPGTYNEQFF.

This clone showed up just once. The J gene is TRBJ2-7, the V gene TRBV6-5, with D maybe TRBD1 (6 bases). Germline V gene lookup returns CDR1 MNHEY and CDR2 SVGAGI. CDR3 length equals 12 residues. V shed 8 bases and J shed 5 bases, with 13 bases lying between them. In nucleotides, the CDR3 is TGTGCCAGCCTTAAACAGGGACACGAGCAGTACTTC. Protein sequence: CASLKQGHEQYF.

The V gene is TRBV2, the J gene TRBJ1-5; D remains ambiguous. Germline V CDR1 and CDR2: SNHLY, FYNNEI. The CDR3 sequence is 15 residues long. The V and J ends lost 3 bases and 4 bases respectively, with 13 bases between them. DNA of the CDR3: TGTGCCAGCAGTGATTGGCAGATGTATAATCAGCCCCAGCATTTT. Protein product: CASSDWQMYNQPQHF. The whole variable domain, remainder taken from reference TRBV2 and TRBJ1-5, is EPEVTQTPSHQVTQMGQEVILRCVPISNHLYFYWYRQILGQKVEFLVSFYNNEISEKSEIFDDQFSVERPDGSNFTLKIRSTKLEDSAMYFCASSDWQMYNQPQHFGDGTRLSIL.

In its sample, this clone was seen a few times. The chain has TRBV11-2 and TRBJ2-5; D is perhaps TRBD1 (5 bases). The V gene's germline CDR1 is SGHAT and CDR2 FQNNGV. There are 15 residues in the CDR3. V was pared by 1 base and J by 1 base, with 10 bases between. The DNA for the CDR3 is TGTGCCAGCAGCTTAGGTTGGGGCCCCCAAGAGACCCAGTACTTC. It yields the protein CASSLGWGPQETQYF.

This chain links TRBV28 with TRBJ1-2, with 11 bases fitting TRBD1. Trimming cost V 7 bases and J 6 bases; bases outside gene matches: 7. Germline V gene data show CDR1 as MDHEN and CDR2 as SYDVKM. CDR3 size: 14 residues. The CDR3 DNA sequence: TGTGCCAGCATTATGGGACAGGGGGTCGATGGCTACACCTTC. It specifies CASIMGQGVDGYTF.

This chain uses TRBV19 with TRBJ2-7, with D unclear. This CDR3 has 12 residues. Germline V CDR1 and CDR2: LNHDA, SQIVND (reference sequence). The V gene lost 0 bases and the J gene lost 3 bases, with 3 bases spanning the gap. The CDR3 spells CASSIDNYEQYF. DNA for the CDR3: TGTGCCAGTAGTATAGACAACTACGAGCAGTACTTC. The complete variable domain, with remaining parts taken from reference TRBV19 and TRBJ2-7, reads DGGITQSPKYLFRKEGQNVTLSCEQNLNHDAMYWYRQDPGQGLRLIYYSQIVNDFQKGDIAEGYSVSREKKESFPLTVTSAQKNPTAFYLCASSIDNYEQYFGPGTRLTVT.

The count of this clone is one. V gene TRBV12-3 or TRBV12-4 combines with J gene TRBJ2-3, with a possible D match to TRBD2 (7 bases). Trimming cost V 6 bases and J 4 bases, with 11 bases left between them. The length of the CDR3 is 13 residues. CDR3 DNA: TGTGCCAGCAGGAGGGGGGGCCCAGATACGCAGTATTTT. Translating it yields CASRRGGPDTQYF.

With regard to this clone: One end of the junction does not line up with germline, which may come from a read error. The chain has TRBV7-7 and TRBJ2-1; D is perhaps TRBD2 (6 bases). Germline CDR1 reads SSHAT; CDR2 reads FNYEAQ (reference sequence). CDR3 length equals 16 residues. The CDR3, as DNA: TGTGCTAGCAGCCCGTGGGGGGAGGAGATCCCCAATGAGCAGTTCTTC. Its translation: CASSPWGEEIPNEQFF.

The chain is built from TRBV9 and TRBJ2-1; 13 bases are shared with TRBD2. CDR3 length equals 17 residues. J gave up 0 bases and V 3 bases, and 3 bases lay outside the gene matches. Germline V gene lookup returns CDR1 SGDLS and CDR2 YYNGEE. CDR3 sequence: CASSAGTSGNSYNEQFF. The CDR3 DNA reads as TGTGCCAGCAGCGCGGGGACTAGCGGGAACTCCTACAATGAGCAGTTCTTC. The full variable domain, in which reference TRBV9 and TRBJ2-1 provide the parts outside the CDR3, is DSGVTQTPKHLITATGQRVTLRCSPRSGDLSVYWYQQSLDQGLQFLIQYYNGEERAKGNILERFSAQQFPDLHSELNLSSLELGDSALYFCASSAGTSGNSYNEQFFGPGTRLTVL.

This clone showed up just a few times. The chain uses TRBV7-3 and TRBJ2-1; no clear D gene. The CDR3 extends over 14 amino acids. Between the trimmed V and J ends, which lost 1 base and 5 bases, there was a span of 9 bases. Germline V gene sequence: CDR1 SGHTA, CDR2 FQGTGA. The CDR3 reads CASSLSGNDNEQFF. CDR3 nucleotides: TGTGCCAGCAGCTTAAGCGGTAACGACAATGAGCAGTTCTTC.

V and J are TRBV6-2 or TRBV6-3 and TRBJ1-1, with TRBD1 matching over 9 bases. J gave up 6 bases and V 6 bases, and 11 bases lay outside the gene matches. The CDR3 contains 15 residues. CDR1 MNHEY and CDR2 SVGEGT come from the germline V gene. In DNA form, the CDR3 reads TGTGCCAGCAGCAAAGATTCCCGGACAGGGGCTGAAGCTTTCTTT. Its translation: CASSKDSRTGAEAFF.

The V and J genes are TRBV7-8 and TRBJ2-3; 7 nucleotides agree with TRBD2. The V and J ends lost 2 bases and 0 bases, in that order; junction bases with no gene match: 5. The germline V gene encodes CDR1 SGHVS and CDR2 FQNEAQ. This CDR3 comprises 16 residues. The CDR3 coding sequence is TGTGCCAGCAGCTTATCCCGGACTAGGAGCACAGATACGCAGTATTTT. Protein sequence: CASSLSRTRSTDTQYF.

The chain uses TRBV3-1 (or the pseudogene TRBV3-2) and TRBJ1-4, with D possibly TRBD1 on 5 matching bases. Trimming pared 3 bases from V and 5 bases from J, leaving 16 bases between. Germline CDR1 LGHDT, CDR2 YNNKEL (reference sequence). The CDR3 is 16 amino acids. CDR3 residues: CASSHQLTDLNEKLFF. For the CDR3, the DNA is TGTGCCAGCAGCCATCAATTGACAGACCTAAATGAAAAACTGTTTTTT.